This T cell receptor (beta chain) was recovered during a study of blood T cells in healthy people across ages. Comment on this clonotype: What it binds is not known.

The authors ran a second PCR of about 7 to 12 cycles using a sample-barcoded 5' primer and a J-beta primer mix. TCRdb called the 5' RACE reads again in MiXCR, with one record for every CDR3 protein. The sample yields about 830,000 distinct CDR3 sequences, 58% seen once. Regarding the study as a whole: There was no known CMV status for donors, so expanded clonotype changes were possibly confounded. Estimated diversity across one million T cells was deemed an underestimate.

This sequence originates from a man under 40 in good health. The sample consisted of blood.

The CDR3 coding sequence is TGCAGCGCCACAGGGGGGGCCAGCGAGACCCAGTACTTC. Encoded protein: CSATGGASETQYF. V is TRBV29-1 and J is TRBJ2-4; possible D gene TRBD1, 8 bases. Gene TRBJ2-5 matches the end of the DNA better, so the J call may be wrong. Germline V gene data show CDR1 as SQVTM and CDR2 as ANQGSEA. CDR3 size: 13 residues.